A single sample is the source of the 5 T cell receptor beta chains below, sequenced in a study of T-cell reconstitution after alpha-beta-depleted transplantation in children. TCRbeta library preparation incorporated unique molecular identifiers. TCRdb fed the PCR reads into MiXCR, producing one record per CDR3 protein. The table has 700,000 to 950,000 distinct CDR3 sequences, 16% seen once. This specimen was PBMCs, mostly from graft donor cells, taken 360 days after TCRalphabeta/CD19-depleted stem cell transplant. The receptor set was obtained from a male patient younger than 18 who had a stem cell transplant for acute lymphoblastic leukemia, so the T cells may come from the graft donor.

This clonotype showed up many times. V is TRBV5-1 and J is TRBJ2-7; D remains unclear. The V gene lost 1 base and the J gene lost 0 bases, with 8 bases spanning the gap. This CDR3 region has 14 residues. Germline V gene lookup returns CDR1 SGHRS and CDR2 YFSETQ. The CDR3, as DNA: TGCGCCAGCAGCTTGCTGCATACCTCCTACGAGCAGTACTTC. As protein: CASSLLHTSYEQYF.

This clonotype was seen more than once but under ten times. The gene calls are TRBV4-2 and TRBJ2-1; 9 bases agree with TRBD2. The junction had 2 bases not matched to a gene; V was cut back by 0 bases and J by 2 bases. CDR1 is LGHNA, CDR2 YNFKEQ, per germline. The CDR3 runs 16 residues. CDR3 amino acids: CASSQDSGSTYNEQFF. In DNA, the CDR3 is TGTGCCAGCAGCCAAGATAGCGGGAGTACCTACAATGAGCAGTTCTTC.

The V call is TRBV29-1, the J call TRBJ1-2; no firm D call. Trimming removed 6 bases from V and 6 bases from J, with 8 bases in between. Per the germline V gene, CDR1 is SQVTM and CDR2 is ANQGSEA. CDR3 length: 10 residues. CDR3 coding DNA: TGCAGCGTCGTCCACCATGGCTACACCTTC. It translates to CSVVHHGYTF.

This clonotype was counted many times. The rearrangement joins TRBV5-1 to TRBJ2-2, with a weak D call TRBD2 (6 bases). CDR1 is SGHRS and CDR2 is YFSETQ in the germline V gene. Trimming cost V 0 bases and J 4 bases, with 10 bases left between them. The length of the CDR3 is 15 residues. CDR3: CASSLAGVGTGELFF. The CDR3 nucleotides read TGCGCCAGCAGCTTGGCGGGAGTGGGCACCGGGGAGCTGTTTTTT. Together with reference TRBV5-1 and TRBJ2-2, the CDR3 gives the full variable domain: KAGVTQTPRYLIKTRGQQVTLSCSPISGHRSVSWYQQTPGQGLQFLFEYFSETQRNKGNFPGRFSGRQFSNSRSEMNVSTLELGDSALYLCASSLAGVGTGELFFGEGSRLTVL.

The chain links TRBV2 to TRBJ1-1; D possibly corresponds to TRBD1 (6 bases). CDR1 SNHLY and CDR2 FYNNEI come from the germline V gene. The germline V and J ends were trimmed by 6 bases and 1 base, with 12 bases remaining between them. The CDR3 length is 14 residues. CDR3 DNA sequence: TGTGCCAGCAGGAGGCAGGGGAGGAACACTGAAGCTTTCTTT. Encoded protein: CASRRQGRNTEAFF.